This TCR beta chain was found in a study of identical twins. General study results and limits: Out-of-frame alpha sequences shared between twins exhibited an excess of low generation probability. Twins shared beta out-of-frame sequences in excess, but this excess was weaker.

V dropped 5 bases and J dropped 8 bases, with 11 bases sitting between them. The CDR3 runs 13 residues. Germline CDR1 is SGHRS and CDR2 is YFSETQ. One entry per CDR3 protein, called by TCRdb with MiXCR from the 5' RACE reads. There are about 920,000 distinct CDR3 sequences in the sample; 9% to 15% occur only once, and around 1.5% lies in the top ten. Points on this clonotype: Its cognate antigen is unknown.

These sequences were also reported in another study, on yellow fever vaccine responses in identical twins.

This receptor was taken from a woman younger than 35 in good health. Material: PBMCs. This chain connects TRBV5-1 to TRBJ1-6, with D possibly matching TRBD1 (5 bases). CDR3 coding DNA: TGCGCCAGCAGGGGGGGGGACGATTCACCCCTCCACTTT. This encodes CASRGGDDSPLHF.